A selection of T cell receptor beta chains follows, all from one sample in a study of blood T cell repertoires in COVID-19. Clones were sequenced by immunoSEQ multiplex PCR, and TCRdb holds only the in-frame ones, with some missing. The profile shows roughly 130,000 clones, over 85% of them singletons. The sample consisted of peripheral blood. The receptors shown here come from a man aged 55 to 70 with COVID-19, enrolled during active disease. The CDR3 runs from the conserved cysteine through the conserved F or W. The D gene is left open where the match is weak. Rows give clone size only sometimes, using once, few, many, or a class for an expanded clone.

>-|TRBV27|TRBJ1-2|-
TGTGCCAGCAGTTTCGGATGGGGCCGGGACATAGAGGGCTACACCTTC
CASSFGWGRDIEGYTF
>-|TRBV12-3/TRBV12-4|TRBJ1-6|once
TGTGCCAGCAGTGTGACAGCTGCACCCCTCCACTTT
CASSVTAAPLHF
>-|TRBV7-2|TRBJ1-1|-
TGTGCCAGCAGCCCCCGGACAGTGAACACTGAAGCTTTCTTT
CASSPRTVNTEAFF
>TRBD1|TRBV2|TRBJ1-2|-
TGTGCCAGCAGTGGCGGACAGGGAAGGTATGGCTACACCTTC
CASSGGQGRYGYTF
>TRBD2|TRBV5-4|TRBJ2-1|-
TGTGCCAGCAGCTTGGAGGGTTTAAAGGGACTAGCGGTCTATGAGCAGTTCTTC
CASSLEGLKGLAVYEQFF
>-|TRBV6-2/TRBV6-3|TRBJ1-1|-
TGTGCCAGCAGTCCAGGGGAGAGGAACACTGAAGCTTTCTTT
CASSPGERNTEAFF
>-|TRBV5-4|TRBJ2-5|-
TGTGCCAGCAGCTCGCAGACGGAGGTAATGGAGACCCAGTACTTC
CASSSQTEVMETQYF
>-|TRBV9|TRBJ2-3|-
TGTGCCAGCAGCGTAGGGGTAGGGGGTGATACGCAGTATTTT
CASSVGVGGDTQYF
>-|TRBV7-2|TRBJ2-3|-
TGTGCCAGCAGCTTTCTATTAGCCGGCACAGATACGCAGTATTTT
CASSFLLAGTDTQYF
>TRBD1|TRBV6-1|TRBJ2-7|-
TGTGCCAGCAGTGAACCGTCCCGAGACAGGGACTACGAGCAGTACTTC
CASSEPSRDRDYEQYF
>TRBD1|TRBV5-1|TRBJ2-5|-
TGCGCCAGCAGTTCACCGGGACAGGGGGTAGAGACCCAGTACTTC
CASSSPGQGVETQYF
>-|TRBV4-1|TRBJ2-7|many
TGCGCCAGCAGCCAAGGAATCCCCAGCGGCGTCTACGAGCAGTACTTC
CASSQGIPSGVYEQYF
>-|TRBV5-1|TRBJ1-3|-
TGCGCCAGCAGCTGGACTCCGGATGACTCTGGAAACACCATATATTTT
CASSWTPDDSGNTIYF
>TRBD1|TRBV18|TRBJ1-1|-
TGTGCCAGCTCACAAGGACAGGGAAACACTGAAGCTTTCTTT
CASSQGQGNTEAFF
>-|TRBV10-1|TRBJ2-7|-
TGCGCCAGCAGTTCACACAACACCTACGAGCAGTACTTC
CASSSHNTYEQYF
>TRBD1|TRBV7-2|TRBJ1-2|once
TGTGCCAGCAGCTTACAGGGGGGCCGACAGGGTACCGGCTACACCTTC
CASSLQGGRQGTGYTF
>-|TRBV4-1|TRBJ1-1|few
TGCGCCAGCAGCCAAGCAGGCTACTTGAACACTGAAGCTTTCTTT
CASSQAGYLNTEAFF
>-|TRBV4-2|TRBJ2-7|-
TGTGCCAGCAGCCAATCTCAAGGACAGCCTTCCTACGAGCAGTACTTC
CASSQSQGQPSYEQYF
>-|TRBV28|TRBJ2-3|-
TGTGCCAGCAGTTCTTCTCGGGGGGCCGCGAGGGGCACAGATACGCAGTATTTT
CASSSSRGAARGTDTQYF
>TRBD1|TRBV2|TRBJ1-5|-
TGTGCCAGTTCACAGGGGGCGGGAAACAATCAGCCCCAGCATTTT
CASSQGAGNNQPQHF
>TRBD2|TRBV20-1|TRBJ2-7|-
TGCAGTGCTAGTCGGACTAGCGGGATGGGACTAGAGCAGTACTTC
CSASRTSGMGLEQYF
>-|TRBV5-4|TRBJ2-1|few
TGTGCCAGCAGCTTGAGCGATTCCTACAATGAGCAGTTCTTC
CASSLSDSYNEQFF
>-|TRBV28|TRBJ1-5|-
TGTGCCAGCAGTCCCCAGGGGATAGGTCAGCCCCAGCATTTT
CASSPQGIGQPQHF
>TRBD2|TRBV19|TRBJ2-1|-
TGTGCCAGTAGAGTCCTAGCGGGGGACTACAATGAGCAGTTCTTC
CASRVLAGDYNEQFF
>-|TRBV12-5|TRBJ2-3|-
TGTGCTAGTGGTTTGGAACGGGATACGCAGTATTTT
CASGLERDTQYF
>-|TRBV2|TRBJ1-2|-
TGTGCCAGCAGTGCAGGGATTGGCTACACCTTC
CASSAGIGYTF
>-|TRBV28|TRBJ1-5|-
TGTGCCAGCAGCTCAGGGGCCAGGACCTCACGGGTGGATCAGCCCCAGCATTTT
CASSSGARTSRVDQPQHF
>-|TRBV19|TRBJ2-2|-
TGTGCCAGTAGTCAAGGACGGGAGCTGTTTTTT
CASSQGRELFF
>-|TRBV4-2|TRBJ1-3|-
TGTGCCAGCAGCCAAGTAGGCGGTACTAGCTCTGGAAACACCATATATTTT
CASSQVGGTSSGNTIYF
>TRBD1|TRBV5-1|TRBJ1-1|-
TGCGCCAGCAGCTTGCAGGGGGAGGCTGAAGCTTTCTTT
CASSLQGEAEAFF
>-|TRBV6-2/TRBV6-3|TRBJ2-7|-
TGTGCCAGCAGTTACTCAGGCAGGGGTCCCGACTACGAGCAGTACTTC
CASSYSGRGPDYEQYF
>TRBD1|TRBV11-3|TRBJ1-4|-
TGTGCCAGCAGCACCAGACAGGGAGGTCTGTTTTTT
CASSTRQGGLFF
>TRBD1|TRBV6-2/TRBV6-3|TRBJ1-5|-
TGTGCCAGCAGTTTAGGGGGCAGGGATCAGCCCCAGCATTTT
CASSLGGRDQPQHF
>-|TRBV18|TRBJ2-2|once
TGTGCCAGCTCACCCGTCGTAGGGGCGGCCGGGGAGCTGTTTTTT
CASSPVVGAAGELFF
>-|TRBV10-3|TRBJ2-2|-
TGTGCCGTCCACAGGGATGAGGACGGGGAGCTGTTTTTT
CAVHRDEDGELFF
>TRBD1|TRBV6-2/TRBV6-3|TRBJ1-2|-
TGTGCCAGCAGTTCGGGGACAGGGGGAGACTATGGCTACACCTTC
CASSSGTGGDYGYTF